The sequence of this T cell receptor beta chain was determined in a study of cytomegalovirus exposure and HLA in healthy donors (dated by TCRdb to about 2017). Looking at the study overall: According to an earlier analysis of a few hundred of the donors, some 180 million T cells yielded approximately 120 million unique TCR beta sequences and 276 Gb of sequence data. Across 398 genotyped donors of the cohort, an average of about 240,000 unique TCR beta nucleotide sequences per donor were sequenced, and roughly a sixth of those sequences were non-productive. Using immunosequencing, the study profiled T cell repertoires from about 620 subjects and related those repertoires to cytomegalovirus serostatus. Along with the roughly 700-subject first cohort, a separate validation cohort of over a hundred different subjects was used. To predict cytomegalovirus infection status, the study combined high-throughput TCR immunosequencing, statistical association of individual TCRs with disease status, and machine learning. A handful of DR-DQ haplotypes were handled as single units for association and clustering because linkage in the cohort was strong. An earlier analysis of fewer than 750 of the donors used high-throughput TCR beta sequencing to judge whether each TCR beta V gene segment behaved as functional or pseudogenic. Donor age, sex, ethnicity and CMV serostatus were compiled together with the repertoire data. Both class I and class II loci were covered by HLA typing, at four-digit resolution. Of the approximately 400 genotyped donors, around 81% fell in the genetic ancestry cluster associated with self-reported Caucasian donors. The number of donors typed differed by locus, with about 629-630 for A, B, C, DRB1 and DQB1, approximately 500 for DQA1, 600 to 610 for DPA1, and some 440 for DPB1. To study patterns of TCR occurrence, a later analysis re-analyzed previously published TCR beta repertoires from around 700 donors and added high-resolution HLA genotyping. Rather than using new phenotypic data, the later analysis identified candidate immune exposures from TCR beta sequences and from how often those sequences occurred across donors. About 300 gigabases of sequencing data and around 85 million unique TCR sequences made up an early release that covered fewer than 650 HLA-typed donors. A later genetic analysis used genome-wide SNP genotypes for 398 of the 666 donors, treating that subset as a discovery cohort. All discovery cohort repertoires had been generated on a single sequencing platform. The study aimed to test whether cataloging public T cell receptors could reveal signatures of past pathogen exposure. The full study reports these points: According to the authors, the approach could potentially be generalized to other disease states and immunological phenotypes. The study gave a list of 150 to 200 TCR beta chains associated with cytomegalovirus. A further reported finding was that TCR beta sequences accurately predicted the HLA-A and HLA-B alleles for most subjects in the first cohort. Most CMV-associated TCR beta chains appeared to be HLA-restricted in a later analysis, and the HLA associations seemed to be driven largely by CMV exposure. A later analysis found that HLA-associated TCR beta chains were more clonally expanded and had lower generation probabilities than equally common non-associated chains. Because HLA typing was missing for some donors at each locus, association tests included only the typed subset. Assigning TCR associations to individual alleles was difficult when HLA alleles, especially DR and DQ, strongly co-occurred. In vitro tests confirmed that three of the cytomegalovirus-associated TCR beta chains recognize cytomegalovirus antigens. Correlated functional status among segregating V segments might reflect linkage disequilibrium, but an unknown experimental factor could not be ruled out. For the cohort, immune exposure information was limited to CMV serostatus. Most TCR sequences were seen in very few donors, while some public TCRs were found in many individuals. The classifier was reported to diagnose cytomegalovirus status with high specificity and sensitivity in both the original cohort and the validation cohort. About 15 rarely observed V segments, including chromosome 9 orphons, were excluded from the earlier analysis of several hundred of the donors because counts were too low. Only TCR beta chains were sequenced in this cohort, and the absence of alpha or paired-chain data limited detectable features. A later genetic analysis associated a missense DCLRE1C variant with V-gene and J-gene trimming of TCR beta chains, and an independent cohort replicated the association. Presence/absence analyses assumed roughly uniform sequencing depth across donors, an assumption that may not hold. According to a later genetic analysis, donors in an Asian-associated ancestry cluster had fewer N-insertions in productive TCRs than the approximately 710-donor mean. Because the 87-base-pair reads could not distinguish some IMGT-functional V segments, including TRBV6-2 and TRBV6-3, those segments were excluded. The sequencing pipeline was judged likely to have produced a cluster of highly shared sequence variants as a technical artifact. A later analysis found that TCR association rates varied across HLA loci, with DRB1 alleles showing the most associated TCRs and HLA-C alleles the fewest. In an earlier analysis of 450 to 750 of the donors, most TCR beta V segments appeared in productive rearrangements about 87% or about 30% of the time, broadly matching IMGT annotations. In a later analysis, some 17,000 TCR beta sequences were associated with specific HLA alleles at a false discovery rate of 0.05. Several of the top co-occurrence clusters appeared to be linked to parvovirus B19, influenza, CMV and Epstein-Barr virus, according to a later analysis.

The cohort consisted of 650 to 700 healthy bone marrow donors. At the time of sampling, every cohort member was nominally healthy, though immune exposures that went unrecorded were likely present. The donor was CMV seropositive and belonged to the group of around 300 seropositive cohort members. A peripheral blood sample was provided by each donor, and peripheral blood mononuclear cells were used for TCR beta sequencing. The Qiagen DNeasy Blood Extraction Kit was used to extract genomic DNA from the blood cell samples. Library preparation used the immunoSEQ multiplex PCR assay. The multiplex PCR relied on a mix of 60 forward primers for TCR Vbeta segments and 13 reverse primers for TCR Jbeta segments. The CDR3 region of rearranged TCR beta genes was amplified from genomic DNA by a multiplex PCR assay. On the Illumina HiSeq System, the amplified TCR beta libraries were sequenced as 87-base-pair reads. Regarding the original processing steps: Across the 640 or so repertoires, a later analysis counted tens of millions of unique TCR beta chains, around 11 million of which were shared by at least two donors. A nearest-neighbor algorithm error-corrected the raw reads and collapsed the reads into unique sequences, merging closely related sequences to remove PCR and sequencing errors. V, D and J gene segments were assigned by aligning CDR3 sequences to IMGT reference sequences. For a sequence to be retained, a match of at least six nucleotides was required to both a V gene segment and a J gene segment. Rearrangements were classified as productive when the CDR3 lacked stop codons and remained in frame with V and J, and all other rearrangements were classified as non-productive. Following IMGT convention, CDR3 was defined as the stretch from the second conserved V-encoded cysteine up to the conserved J-encoded phenylalanine. Sequences without an unambiguous match to a single V gene segment were excluded from the earlier analysis of 450 to 650 of the donors. In an earlier analysis of approximately 550 of the donors, V segments were called functional above 56.7% productive rearrangements and were called segregating when the between-donor standard deviation exceeded 5%. A statistical classification framework was built to diagnose cytomegalovirus status from the catalog of TCR beta chain sequences. V and J gene assignment, in a later analysis, came from comparing TCR nucleotide sequences with IMGT/GENE-DB human TR gene sequences. A later analysis assigned CDR3 sequences and most-parsimonious VDJ recombination scenarios with the TCRdist pipeline. In a later analysis, every TCR beta chain was defined by the combination of its CDR3 amino acid sequence and its V-gene family, and reads without a unique V-gene family were dropped. As a way to deal with suspected cross-contamination and a sequencing artifact, a later analysis dropped roughly 600 nucleotide sequences that were highly shared and had low generation probability. In a later analysis, a clonal expansion index for each public chain was calculated from normalized within-repertoire ranks of inferred template counts. In a later analysis, generation probabilities were computed using a VDJ recombination model fitted to out-of-frame rearrangements, and the results were checked against IGoR. Hypergeometric tests were used in a later analysis to score TCR-TCR, TCR-HLA and TCR-CMV co-occurrence, with a repertoire-size bias correction applied to the TCR pairs. A later analysis estimated false discovery rates by permuting HLA or CMV assignments 20 times. In a later analysis, co-occurring TCRs were grouped with DBSCAN, and TCRdist sequence similarity was added when clustering was performed within HLA-allele-positive subsets. Repertoires with fewer than 30,000 or more than 120,000 public chains, plus five repertoires with anomalous nucleotide sharing, were excluded from co-occurrence clustering. TCRdb retrieved this table from immuneACCESS and kept in-frame rearrangements only. Not all clones are present; in checked studies, unresolved V genes account for under half, and no reason is known for the remainder. Clone size and the V and J calls come from that table; the DNA yielded D and trimming. The sample records some 78,000 clones, 74% of which are singletons. The leading ten clones occupy roughly 9% of the sample.

V lost 5 bases and J lost 4 bases; the stretch between them is 20 bases long. Looking up the germline V gene (reference sequence) yields CDR1 SEHNR and CDR2 FQNEAQ. Counted from cysteine to phenylalanine, this CDR3 has 16 amino acids. The entry retains the CDR3 DNA only, 48 bases that are in frame from base 1. Comment on this clone: The clone's antigen remains unknown. There are no base qualities to consult, and no much larger clone falls within one base.

The sequencing input was PBMCs. This chain is built from TRBV7-9 and TRBJ1-2; a tentative D match to TRBD1 spans 5 bases. The receptor was isolated from a man aged 35-49 years in good health and CMV-seropositive. The CDR3 here reads CASSPRGDRPGYGYTF. The base sequence is TGTGCCAGCAGCCCTAGGGGTGACCGGCCAGGCTATGGCTACACCTTC. When the CDR3 is completed using the reference TRBV7-9 and TRBJ1-2 genes on either side, the full variable domain is DTGVSQNPRHKITKRGQNVTFRCDPISEHNRLYWYRQTLGQGPEFLTYFQNEAQLEKSRLLSDRFSAERPKGSFSTLEIQRTEQGDSAMYLCASSPRGDRPGYGYTFGSGTRLTVV.